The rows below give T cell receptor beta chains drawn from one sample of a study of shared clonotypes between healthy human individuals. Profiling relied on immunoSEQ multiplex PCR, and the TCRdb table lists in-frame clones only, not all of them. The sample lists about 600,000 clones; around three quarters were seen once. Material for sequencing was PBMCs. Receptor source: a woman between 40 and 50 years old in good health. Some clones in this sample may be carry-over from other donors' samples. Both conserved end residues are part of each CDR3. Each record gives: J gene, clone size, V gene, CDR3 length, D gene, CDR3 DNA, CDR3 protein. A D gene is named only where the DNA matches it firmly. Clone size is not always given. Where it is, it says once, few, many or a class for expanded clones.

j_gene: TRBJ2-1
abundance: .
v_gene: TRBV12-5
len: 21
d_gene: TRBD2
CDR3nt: TGTGCTAGTGGTTTGCTCCCATCGGTTAGCGGGAGGAATCACTCCTACAATGAGCAGTTCTTC
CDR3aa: CASGLLPSVSGRNHSYNEQFF

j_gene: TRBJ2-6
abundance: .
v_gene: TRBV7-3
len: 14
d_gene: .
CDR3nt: TGTGCCAGCAGCCCCCCGGTTGGGGCCAACGTCCTGACTTTC
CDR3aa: CASSPPVGANVLTF

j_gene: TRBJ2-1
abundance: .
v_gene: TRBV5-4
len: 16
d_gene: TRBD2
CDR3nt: TGTGCCAGCAGCTTGGAGGCTAGCGGGAGAGCCGATGAGCAGTTCTTC
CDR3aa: CASSLEASGRADEQFF

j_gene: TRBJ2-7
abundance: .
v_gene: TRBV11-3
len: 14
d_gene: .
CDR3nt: TGTGCCAGCAGCTTAGTGCCGGGACCGGGTGAGCAGTACTTC
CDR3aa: CASSLVPGPGEQYF

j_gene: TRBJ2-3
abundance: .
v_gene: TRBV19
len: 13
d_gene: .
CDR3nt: TGTGCCAGTAGTGAGGACGTTGTGGGTACGCAGTATTTT
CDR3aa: CASSEDVVGTQYF

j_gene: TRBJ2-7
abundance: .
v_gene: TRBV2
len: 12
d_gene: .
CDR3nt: TGTGCCAGCAGTGAAGAAGGGCCTAGCGAGTACTTC
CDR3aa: CASSEEGPSEYF

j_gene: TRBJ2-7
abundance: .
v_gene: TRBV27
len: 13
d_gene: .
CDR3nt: TGTGCCAGCAGCCCCCGGGACGGCTACGAGCAGTACTTC
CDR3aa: CASSPRDGYEQYF

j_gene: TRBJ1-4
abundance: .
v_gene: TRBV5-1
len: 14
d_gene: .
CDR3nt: TGCGCCAGCAGCTTGGTAGGGCAAGATGAAAAACTGTTTTTT
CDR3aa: CASSLVGQDEKLFF

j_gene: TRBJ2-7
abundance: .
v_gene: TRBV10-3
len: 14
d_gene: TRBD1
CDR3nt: TGTGCCACGCGTACCGGGACAGGGCTCTACGAGCAGTACTTC
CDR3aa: CATRTGTGLYEQYF

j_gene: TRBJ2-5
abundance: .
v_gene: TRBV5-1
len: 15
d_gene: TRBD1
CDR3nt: TGCGCCAGCAGCGTCGGGACAGGGGGCACGGAGACCCAGTACTTC
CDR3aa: CASSVGTGGTETQYF

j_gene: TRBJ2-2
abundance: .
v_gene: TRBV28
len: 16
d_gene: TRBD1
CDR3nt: TGTGCCAGCAAAAGTAAGGGACAGACGAACACCGGGGAGCTGTTTTTT
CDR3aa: CASKSKGQTNTGELFF

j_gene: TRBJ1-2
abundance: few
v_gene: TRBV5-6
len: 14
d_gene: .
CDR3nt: TGTGCCAGCAGCTTCTCTCAATTGGACGATGGCTACACCTTC
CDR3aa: CASSFSQLDDGYTF

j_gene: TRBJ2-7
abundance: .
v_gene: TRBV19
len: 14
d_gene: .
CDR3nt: TGTGCCAGTAGTATGACCGAACCCCGGCCGGAGCAGTACTTC
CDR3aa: CASSMTEPRPEQYF